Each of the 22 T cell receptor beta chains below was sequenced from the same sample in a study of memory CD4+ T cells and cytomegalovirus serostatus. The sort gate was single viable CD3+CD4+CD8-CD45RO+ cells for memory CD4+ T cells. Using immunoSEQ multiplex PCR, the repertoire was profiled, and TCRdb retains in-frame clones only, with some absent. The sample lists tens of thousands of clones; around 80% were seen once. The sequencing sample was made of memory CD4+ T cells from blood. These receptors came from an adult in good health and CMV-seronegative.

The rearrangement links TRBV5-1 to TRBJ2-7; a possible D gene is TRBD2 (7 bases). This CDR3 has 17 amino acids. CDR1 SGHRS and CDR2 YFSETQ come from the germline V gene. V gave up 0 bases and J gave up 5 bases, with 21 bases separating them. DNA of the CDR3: TGCGCCAGCAGCTTGGAAGTACGGGGGGCCTGGCTAAACGAGCAGTACTTC. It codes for CASSLEVRGAWLNEQYF.

The CDR3 DNA follows: TGTGCCAGCAGATCCGGGACAGTAAACACCGGGGAGCTGTTTTTT. Its translation: CASRSGTVNTGELFF. This chain links TRBV7-8 with TRBJ2-2, with 7 bases aligning to TRBD1. Trimming took 6 bases from V and 2 from J; bases not matched to a gene: 6. The CDR3 sequence is 15 residues long. Germline V gene sequence: CDR1 SGHVS, CDR2 FQNEAQ.

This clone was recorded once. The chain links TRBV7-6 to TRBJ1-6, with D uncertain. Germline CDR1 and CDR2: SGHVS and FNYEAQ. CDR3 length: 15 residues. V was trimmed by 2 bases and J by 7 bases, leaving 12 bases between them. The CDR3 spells CASSLREAVNSPLHF. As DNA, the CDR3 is TGTGCCAGCAGCTTAAGGGAGGCGGTGAATTCACCCCTCCACTTT.

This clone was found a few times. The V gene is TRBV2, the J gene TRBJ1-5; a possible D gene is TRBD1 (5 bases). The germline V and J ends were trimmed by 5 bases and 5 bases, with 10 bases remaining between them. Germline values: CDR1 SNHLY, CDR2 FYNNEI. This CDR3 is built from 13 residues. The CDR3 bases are TGTGCCAGCAGTATCAGGGTAGATCAGCCCCAGCATTTT. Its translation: CASSIRVDQPQHF. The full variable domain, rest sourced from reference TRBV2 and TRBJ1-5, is EPEVTQTPSHQVTQMGQEVILRCVPISNHLYFYWYRQILGQKVEFLVSFYNNEISEKSEIFDDQFSVERPDGSNFTLKIRSTKLEDSAMYFCASSIRVDQPQHFGDGTRLSIL.

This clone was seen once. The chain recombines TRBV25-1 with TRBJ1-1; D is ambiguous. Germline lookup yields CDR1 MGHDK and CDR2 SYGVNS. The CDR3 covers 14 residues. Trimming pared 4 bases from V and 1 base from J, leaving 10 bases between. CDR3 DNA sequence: TGTGCCAGCAGTGGGAGGGCGACGAACACTGAAGCTTTCTTT. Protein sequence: CASSGRATNTEAFF.

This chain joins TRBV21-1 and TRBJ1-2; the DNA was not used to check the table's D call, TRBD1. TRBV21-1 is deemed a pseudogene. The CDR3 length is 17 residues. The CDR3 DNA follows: TGTGCCAGCAGCTTGCGCGAGGGGTCTGAGACAGGTAGGGGCTACACCTTC. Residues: CASSLREGSETGRGYTF.

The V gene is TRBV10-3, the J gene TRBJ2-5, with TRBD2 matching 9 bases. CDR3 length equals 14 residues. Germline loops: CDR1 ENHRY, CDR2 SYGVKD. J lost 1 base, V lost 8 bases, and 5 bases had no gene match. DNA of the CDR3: TGTGCCATCTCGAATAGCGGGGGCCAAGAGACCCAGTACTTC. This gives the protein CAISNSGGQETQYF.

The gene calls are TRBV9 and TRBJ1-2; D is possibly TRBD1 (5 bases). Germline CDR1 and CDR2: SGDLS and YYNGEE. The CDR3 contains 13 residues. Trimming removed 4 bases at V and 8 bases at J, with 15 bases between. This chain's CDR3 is CASSPEGGTGYTF. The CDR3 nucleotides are TGTGCCAGCAGCCCAGAGGGAGGGACCGGCTACACCTTC.

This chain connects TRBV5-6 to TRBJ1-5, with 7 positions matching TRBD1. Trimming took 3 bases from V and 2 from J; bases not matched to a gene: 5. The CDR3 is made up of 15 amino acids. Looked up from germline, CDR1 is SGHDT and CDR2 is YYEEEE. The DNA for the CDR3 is TGTGCCAGCAGCTCAGGGGGTGCGGGCAATCAGCCCCAGCATTTT. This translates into CASSSGGAGNQPQHF.

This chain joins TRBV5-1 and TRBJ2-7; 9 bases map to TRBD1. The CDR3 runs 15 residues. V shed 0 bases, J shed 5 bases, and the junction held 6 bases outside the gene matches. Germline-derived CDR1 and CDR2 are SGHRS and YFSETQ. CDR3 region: CASSLAGQGTNEQYF. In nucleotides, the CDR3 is TGCGCCAGCAGCTTGGCCGGACAGGGGACCAACGAGCAGTACTTC. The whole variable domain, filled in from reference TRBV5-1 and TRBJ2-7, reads KAGVTQTPRYLIKTRGQQVTLSCSPISGHRSVSWYQQTPGQGLQFLFEYFSETQRNKGNFPGRFSGRQFSNSRSEMNVSTLELGDSALYLCASSLAGQGTNEQYFGPGTRLTVT.

The CDR3 protein is CASSPTGSPVLGYTF. DNA for the CDR3: TGTGCCAGCAGTCCTACAGGGAGCCCGGTCTTGGGCTACACCTTC. V usage is TRBV5-4 and J usage is TRBJ1-2, with D possibly TRBD1 on 6 matching bases. The CDR3 consists of 15 residues. CDR1 SGHNT and CDR2 YYREEE come from the germline V gene (reference sequence). V was shortened by 5 bases and J by 8 bases, with 22 bases between the two germline ends.

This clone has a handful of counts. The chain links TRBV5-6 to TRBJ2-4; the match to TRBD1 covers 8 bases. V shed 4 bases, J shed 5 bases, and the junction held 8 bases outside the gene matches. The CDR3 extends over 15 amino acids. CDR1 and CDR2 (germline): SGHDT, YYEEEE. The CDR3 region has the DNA TGTGCCAGCAGCCGACGGACAGGGTGGGAAAACATTCAGTACTTC. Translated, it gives CASSRRTGWENIQYF.

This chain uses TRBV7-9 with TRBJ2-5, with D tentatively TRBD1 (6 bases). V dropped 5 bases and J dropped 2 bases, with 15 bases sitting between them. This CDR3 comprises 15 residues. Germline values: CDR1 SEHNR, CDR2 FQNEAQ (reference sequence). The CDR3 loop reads CASSAAGTNQETQYF. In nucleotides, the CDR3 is TGTGCCAGCAGCGCTGCCGGGACAAATCAAGAGACCCAGTACTTC.

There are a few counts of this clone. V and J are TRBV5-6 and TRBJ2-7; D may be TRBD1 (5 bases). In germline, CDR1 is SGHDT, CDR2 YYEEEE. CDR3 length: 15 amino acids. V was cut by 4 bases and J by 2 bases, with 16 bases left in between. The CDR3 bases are TGTGCCAGCAGCAGCGCAGGGCTCCCCACCTACGAGCAGTACTTC. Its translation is CASSSAGLPTYEQYF.

CDR3 sequence: CASSYINYGYTF. The CDR3 DNA follows: TGTGCCAGTAGTTACATCAATTATGGCTACACCTTC. The chain couples TRBV19 to TRBJ1-2; no clear D. The germline V gene encodes CDR1 LNHDA and CDR2 SQIVND (reference sequence). The CDR3 is made up of 12 amino acids. The V end was cut by 5 bases, the J end by 5 bases, with 9 bases between.

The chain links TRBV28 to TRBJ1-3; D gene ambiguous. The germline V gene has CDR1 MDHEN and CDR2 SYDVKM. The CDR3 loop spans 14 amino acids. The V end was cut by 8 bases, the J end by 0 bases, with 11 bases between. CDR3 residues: CASCRASSGNTIYF. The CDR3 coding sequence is TGTGCCAGCTGTAGAGCTAGCTCTGGAAACACCATATATTTT.

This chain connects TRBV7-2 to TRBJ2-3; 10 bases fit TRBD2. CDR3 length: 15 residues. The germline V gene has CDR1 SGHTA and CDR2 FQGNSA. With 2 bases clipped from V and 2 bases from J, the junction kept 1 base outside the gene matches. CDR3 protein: CASSLTSGATDTQYF. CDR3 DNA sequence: TGTGCCAGCAGCTTAACTAGCGGGGCCACAGATACGCAGTATTTT.

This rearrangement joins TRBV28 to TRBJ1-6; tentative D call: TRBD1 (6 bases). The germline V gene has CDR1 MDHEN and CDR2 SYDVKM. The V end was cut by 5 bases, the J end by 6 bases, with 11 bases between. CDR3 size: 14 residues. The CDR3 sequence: CASSPGTFNSPLHF. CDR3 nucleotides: TGTGCCAGCAGTCCAGGGACATTTAATTCACCCCTCCACTTT.

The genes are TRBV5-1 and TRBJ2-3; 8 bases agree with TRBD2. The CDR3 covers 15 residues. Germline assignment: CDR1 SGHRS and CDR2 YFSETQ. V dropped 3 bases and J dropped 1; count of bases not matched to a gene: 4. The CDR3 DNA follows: TGCGCCAGCAGCTACGGACTAGCTGGCACAGATACGCAGTATTTT. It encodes CASSYGLAGTDTQYF.

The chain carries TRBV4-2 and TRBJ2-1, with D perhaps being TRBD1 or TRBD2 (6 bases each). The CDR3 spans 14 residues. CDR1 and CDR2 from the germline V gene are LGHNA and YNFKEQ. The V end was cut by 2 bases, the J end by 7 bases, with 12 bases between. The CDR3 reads CASSQPGALNEQFF. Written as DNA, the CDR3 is TGTGCCAGCAGCCAACCGGGGGCGCTGAATGAGCAGTTCTTC.

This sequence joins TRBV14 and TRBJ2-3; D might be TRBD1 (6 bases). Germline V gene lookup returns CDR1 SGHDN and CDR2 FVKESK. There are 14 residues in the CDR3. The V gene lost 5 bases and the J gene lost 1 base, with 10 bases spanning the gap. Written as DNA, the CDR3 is TGTGCCAGCAGCTCAGGACAGCGCACAGATACGCAGTATTTT. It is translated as CASSSGQRTDTQYF.

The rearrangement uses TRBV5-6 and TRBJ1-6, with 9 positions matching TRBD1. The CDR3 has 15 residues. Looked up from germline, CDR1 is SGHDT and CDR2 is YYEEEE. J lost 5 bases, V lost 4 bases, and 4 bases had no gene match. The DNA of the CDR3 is TGTGCCAGCAGCATGGACAGGGGTGATAATTCACCCCTCCACTTT. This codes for CASSMDRGDNSPLHF.